This T cell receptor (beta chain) was obtained from a study of shared clonotypes between healthy human individuals. The CDR3 is made up of 13 amino acids. V was cut by 2 bases and J by 4 bases, with 8 bases left in between. Per the germline V gene, CDR1 is GTSNPN and CDR2 is SVGIG (reference sequence). Each subset's genomic DNA was shared equally among a number of immunoSEQ plates. Sequencing used immunoSEQ multiplex PCR; TCRdb keeps in-frame clones, though not all of them. Of 2 million to 2.5 million clones listed, approximately 94% are singletons. The study enrolled healthy HIV-negative adults without recent acute infections or vaccinations as donors. Everyone who donated was a Caucasian adult who lived in Nashville, Tennessee.

The source of this sequence is a man between 18 and 35 years old in good health. Sequenced material: naive CD4+ T cells sorted from blood. Indicated subset: CD45RA+ positively selected. The chain is built from TRBV30 and TRBJ2-2; D gene uncertain. CDR3 residues: CAWSQRTTGELFF. Here the CDR3 DNA reads TGTGCCTGGAGTCAGAGGACCACCGGGGAGCTGTTTTTT.